This T cell receptor beta chain was identified during a study of STAT5B mutations in CD4+ large granular lymphocyte leukemia. About this clone itself: Its antigen is not known.

The germline V gene encodes CDR1 MDHEN and CDR2 SYDVKM. The CDR3 has 13 amino acids. Germline trimming cut 7 bases from V and 8 bases from J; bases unmatched to any gene: 7. Study-wide results and limits: Higher CD4+ than CD8+ T-LGLL clonality might reflect small sample size.

Data came from immunoSEQ multiplex PCR; TCRdb stores just in-frame clones and leaves some out. The sample lists 35,000 or so clones, about 90% seen once, with less than 4% in the top ten. The sequence was obtained from a human donor in good health. Sequencing was carried out using CD4+ T cells from blood buffy coats. The V gene is TRBV28, the J gene TRBJ1-5, with 8 bases matching TRBD1. CDR3 bases: TGTGCCAGCACTAAGGACAGGGCTAAGCCCCAGCATTTT. Its translation: CASTKDRAKPQHF.